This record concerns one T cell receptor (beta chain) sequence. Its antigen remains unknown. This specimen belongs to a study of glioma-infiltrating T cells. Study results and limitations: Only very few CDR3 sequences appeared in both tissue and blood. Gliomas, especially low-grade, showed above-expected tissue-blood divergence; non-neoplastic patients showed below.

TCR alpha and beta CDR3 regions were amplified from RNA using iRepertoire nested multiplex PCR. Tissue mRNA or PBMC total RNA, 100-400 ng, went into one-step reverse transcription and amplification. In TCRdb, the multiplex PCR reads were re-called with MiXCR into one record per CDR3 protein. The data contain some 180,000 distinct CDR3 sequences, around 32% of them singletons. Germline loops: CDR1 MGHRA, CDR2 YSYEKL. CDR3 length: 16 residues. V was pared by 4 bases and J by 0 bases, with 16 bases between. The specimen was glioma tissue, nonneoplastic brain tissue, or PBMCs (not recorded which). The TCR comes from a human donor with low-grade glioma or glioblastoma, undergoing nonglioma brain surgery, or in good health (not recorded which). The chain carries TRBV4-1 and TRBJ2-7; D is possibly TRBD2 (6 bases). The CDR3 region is CASSLRGDSSSYEQYF. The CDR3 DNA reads TGCGCCAGCAGCCTCCGAGGGGACTCTAGCTCCTACGAGCAGTACTTC.